The present entry profiles one T cell receptor beta chain with its context. The antigen is unknown. This sample was included in a study of shared clonotypes between healthy human individuals. The table came from immunoSEQ multiplex PCR; TCRdb's copy has only in-frame clones and leaves some out. The data hold under 2,000,000 clones, with around 96% observed a single time. Overall study findings and caveats: The study's rarefaction showed incomplete sorted-subset sequencing despite large depth.

The V gene's germline CDR1 is MNHEY and CDR2 SMNVEV (reference sequence). The CDR3 consists of 15 residues. The junction had 3 bases not matched to a gene; V was cut back by 3 bases and J by 1 base. Naive CD8 cells lacked CD45RO and underwent positive selection for CCR7, leaving out terminally differentiated effector memory CD45RA+ cells. The study enrolled healthy HIV-negative adults without recent acute infections or vaccinations as donors. J is TRBJ2-4 and V is TRBV27; TRBD2 matches 7 bases. The receptor's source is a man aged 18 to 29 in good health. The sample taken for sequencing was naive CD8+ T cells sorted from blood. CDR3 nucleotides: TGTGCCAGCAGTTTCGGGGGGACCGCCAAAAACATTCAGTACTTC. Translation gives CASSFGGTAKNIQYF.